The clone carrying this T cell receptor (beta chain) was seen a few times. The antigen remains unidentified. TCRdb itself ran the 5' RACE reads through MiXCR, one entry per CDR3 protein. The sample records about 700,000 distinct CDR3 sequences, 15% to 20% being singletons. This sample is part of a study of CD8 T cells in ankylosing spondylitis. Study-level results: Ankylosing spondylitis blood appeared to carry a characteristic TCR beta motif of 7 or 8 highly homologous variants. In ankylosing spondylitis patients, matched synovial fluid reportedly showed significant enrichment of disease-linked clones.

The CDR3 runs 13 residues. V was shortened by 6 bases and J by 4 bases, with 12 bases between the two germline ends. V usage is TRBV12-3 or TRBV12-4 and J usage is TRBJ2-5; possibly TRBD1 for D (6 bases). The sequence was obtained from a male donor with ankylosing spondylitis. The sample comprised blood, either unsorted or a sorted T cell fraction (not recorded which). The CDR3 DNA reads TGTGCCAGCAGATCTACAGGGTTAGAGACCCAGTACTTC. Translated, it gives CASRSTGLETQYF.